Listed below are T cell receptor beta chains from one sample, sequenced in a study of blood T cell repertoires in COVID-19. Generated by immunoSEQ multiplex PCR, the TCRdb table keeps only in-frame clones and is missing some. The table includes around 320,000 clones, 87% detected once. Sample: peripheral blood. The receptors stem from a man aged 18 to 30 with active or convalescent COVID-19. Each CDR3 is given with its conserved first and last residue. Fields, in order: D gene, clone size, V gene, J gene, CDR3 protein, CDR3 DNA. A D gene is named only where the DNA matches it firmly. Clone size is stated in some rows and not others, as once, few, many or a class when expanded.

D gene: TRBD1
clone size: -
V gene: TRBV2
J gene: TRBJ2-5
CDR3 protein: CASSLDRGDQETQYF
CDR3 DNA: TGTGCCAGCAGCCTGGACAGGGGGGACCAAGAGACCCAGTACTTC

D gene: -
clone size: once
V gene: TRBV29-1
J gene: TRBJ2-5
CDR3 protein: CSVARHGETQYF
CDR3 DNA: TGCAGCGTTGCACGTCACGGGGAGACCCAGTACTTC

D gene: TRBD2
clone size: few
V gene: TRBV5-1
J gene: TRBJ2-1
CDR3 protein: CASSLASGRPYNEQFF
CDR3 DNA: TGCGCCAGCAGCTTGGCTAGCGGGAGGCCCTACAATGAGCAGTTCTTC

D gene: -
clone size: -
V gene: TRBV11-2
J gene: TRBJ2-3
CDR3 protein: CASSSGAYSTDTQYF
CDR3 DNA: TGTGCCAGCAGCTCAGGGGCGTACAGCACAGATACGCAGTATTTT

D gene: -
clone size: few
V gene: TRBV18
J gene: TRBJ1-2
CDR3 protein: CASSPTTAMAGVGYGYTF
CDR3 DNA: TGTGCCAGCTCACCGACCACCGCAATGGCAGGGGTGGGCTATGGCTACACCTTC

D gene: -
clone size: once
V gene: TRBV4-1
J gene: TRBJ2-3
CDR3 protein: CASSLRRTVSSTDTQYF
CDR3 DNA: TGCGCCAGCAGCCTGCGTCGGACAGTTTCCAGCACAGATACGCAGTATTTT

D gene: TRBD2
clone size: -
V gene: TRBV19
J gene: TRBJ2-1
CDR3 protein: CASRNPGLAGVRNEQFF
CDR3 DNA: TGTGCCAGTAGGAACCCGGGACTAGCGGGAGTGAGGAATGAGCAGTTCTTC

D gene: TRBD2
clone size: -
V gene: TRBV19
J gene: TRBJ2-7
CDR3 protein: CASSISPLAGGPYEQYF
CDR3 DNA: TGTGCCAGTAGTATCTCCCCTCTAGCGGGAGGACCATACGAGCAGTACTTC

D gene: -
clone size: -
V gene: TRBV10-1
J gene: TRBJ2-7
CDR3 protein: CASSRDLSSYEQYF
CDR3 DNA: TGCGCCAGCAGCCGGGACTTGAGCTCCTACGAGCAGTACTTC

D gene: -
clone size: -
V gene: TRBV19
J gene: TRBJ2-1
CDR3 protein: CASSIGHNEQFF
CDR3 DNA: TGTGCCAGTAGTATTGGCCACAATGAGCAGTTCTTC

D gene: -
clone size: -
V gene: TRBV18
J gene: TRBJ1-1
CDR3 protein: CASSPSDSFAEAFF
CDR3 DNA: TGTGCCAGCTCACCGTCTGACAGTTTCGCTGAAGCTTTCTTT

D gene: TRBD2
clone size: -
V gene: TRBV7-9
J gene: TRBJ2-3
CDR3 protein: CASSSGLAGVDTQYF
CDR3 DNA: TGTGCCAGCAGCTCCGGACTAGCGGGAGTAGATACGCAGTATTTT

D gene: -
clone size: -
V gene: TRBV6-5
J gene: TRBJ2-1
CDR3 protein: CASRGTRGINEQFF
CDR3 DNA: TGTGCCAGCAGGGGGACAAGGGGAATCAATGAGCAGTTCTTC

D gene: -
clone size: -
V gene: TRBV5-5
J gene: TRBJ1-1
CDR3 protein: CASSLAMDRNTEAFF
CDR3 DNA: TGTGCCAGCAGCTTGGCCATGGACAGAAACACTGAAGCTTTCTTT

D gene: TRBD1
clone size: -
V gene: TRBV6-5
J gene: TRBJ1-6
CDR3 protein: CASSYGQGPNSPLHF
CDR3 DNA: TGTGCCAGCAGTTACGGACAGGGTCCTAATTCACCCCTCCACTTT

D gene: TRBD1
clone size: -
V gene: TRBV5-1
J gene: TRBJ2-5
CDR3 protein: CASTHNRGLETQYF
CDR3 DNA: TGCGCCAGCACCCATAACAGGGGATTGGAGACCCAGTACTTC

D gene: TRBD1
clone size: -
V gene: TRBV29-1
J gene: TRBJ1-1
CDR3 protein: CSVEDTGGRTEAFF
CDR3 DNA: TGCAGCGTTGAAGACACAGGGGGCCGGACTGAAGCTTTCTTT

D gene: -
clone size: -
V gene: TRBV11-2
J gene: TRBJ2-1
CDR3 protein: CASSLVGGSYNEQFF
CDR3 DNA: TGTGCCAGCAGCTTAGTCGGAGGGTCCTACAATGAGCAGTTCTTC

D gene: -
clone size: -
V gene: TRBV5-1
J gene: TRBJ2-3
CDR3 protein: CASSNRDLLTDTQYF
CDR3 DNA: TGCGCCAGCAGCAACCGGGACTTACTCACAGATACGCAGTATTTT

D gene: -
clone size: few
V gene: TRBV12-3/TRBV12-4
J gene: TRBJ1-4
CDR3 protein: CASGEEKLFF
CDR3 DNA: TGTGCCAGCGGAGAAGAAAAACTGTTTTTT

D gene: -
clone size: -
V gene: TRBV27
J gene: TRBJ2-1
CDR3 protein: CASGGLLNEQFF
CDR3 DNA: TGTGCCAGCGGGGGACTTTTGAATGAGCAGTTCTTC

D gene: TRBD1
clone size: -
V gene: TRBV5-8
J gene: TRBJ2-7
CDR3 protein: CASSLWTGPSYEQYF
CDR3 DNA: TGTGCCAGCAGCTTGTGGACAGGGCCCTCCTACGAGCAGTACTTC

D gene: TRBD1
clone size: -
V gene: TRBV28
J gene: TRBJ2-2
CDR3 protein: CASRPDRARHTGELFF
CDR3 DNA: TGTGCCAGCAGGCCGGACAGGGCCCGCCACACCGGGGAGCTGTTTTTT

D gene: TRBD1
clone size: -
V gene: TRBV7-2
J gene: TRBJ2-5
CDR3 protein: CASSNRGRTETQYF
CDR3 DNA: TGTGCCAGCAGCAACAGGGGGCGAACGGAGACCCAGTACTTC

D gene: TRBD1
clone size: -
V gene: TRBV4-3
J gene: TRBJ2-7
CDR3 protein: CASSQATGTGAYEQYF
CDR3 DNA: TGCGCCAGCAGCCAGGCAACCGGGACAGGGGCCTACGAGCAGTACTTC

D gene: TRBD2
clone size: -
V gene: TRBV12-5
J gene: TRBJ2-1
CDR3 protein: CASGSLSGSLNEQFF
CDR3 DNA: TGTGCTAGTGGTTCCCTTAGCGGGAGCCTCAATGAGCAGTTCTTC

D gene: -
clone size: -
V gene: TRBV5-1
J gene: TRBJ1-5
CDR3 protein: CASSLTESGFGNQPQHF
CDR3 DNA: TGCGCCAGCAGCTTGACGGAGTCGGGGTTTGGCAATCAGCCCCAGCATTTT

D gene: TRBD1
clone size: -
V gene: TRBV5-6
J gene: TRBJ2-2
CDR3 protein: CASSFRDRNTGELFF
CDR3 DNA: TGTGCCAGCAGCTTTCGGGACAGAAACACCGGGGAGCTGTTTTTT

D gene: -
clone size: -
V gene: TRBV20-1
J gene: TRBJ2-3
CDR3 protein: CSARPADTQYF
CDR3 DNA: TGCAGTGCTAGGCCGGCAGATACGCAGTATTTT

D gene: TRBD1
clone size: -
V gene: TRBV28
J gene: TRBJ1-4
CDR3 protein: CASSHRGRGGVNEKLFF
CDR3 DNA: TGTGCCAGCAGCCACAGGGGGCGAGGAGGCGTTAATGAAAAACTGTTTTTT

D gene: -
clone size: -
V gene: TRBV6-1
J gene: TRBJ2-7
CDR3 protein: CASSEIEYEQYF
CDR3 DNA: TGTGCCAGCAGTGAAATCGAGTACGAGCAGTACTTC

D gene: TRBD2
clone size: once
V gene: TRBV6-2/TRBV6-3
J gene: TRBJ2-3
CDR3 protein: CASSYDRAGGPAEHTDTQYF
CDR3 DNA: TGTGCCAGCAGTTACGACCGAGCGGGGGGGCCGGCAGAGCACACAGATACGCAGTATTTT

D gene: -
clone size: -
V gene: TRBV18
J gene: TRBJ2-7
CDR3 protein: CASSPEVNEQYF
CDR3 DNA: TGTGCCAGCTCACCAGAGGTAAACGAGCAGTACTTC

D gene: TRBD2
clone size: -
V gene: TRBV7-6
J gene: TRBJ2-1
CDR3 protein: CASSLAGRLAGDDEQFF
CDR3 DNA: TGTGCCAGCAGCTTAGCTGGGCGTCTAGCGGGAGACGATGAGCAGTTCTTC

D gene: TRBD2
clone size: -
V gene: TRBV11-1
J gene: TRBJ2-2
CDR3 protein: CASNGLAGNTGELFF
CDR3 DNA: TGTGCCAGCAACGGACTAGCGGGTAACACCGGGGAGCTGTTTTTT

D gene: TRBD1
clone size: -
V gene: TRBV2
J gene: TRBJ1-5
CDR3 protein: CASSGRTGGNQPQHF
CDR3 DNA: TGTGCCAGCAGTGGGCGGACAGGGGGCAATCAGCCCCAGCATTTT

D gene: TRBD1
clone size: -
V gene: TRBV6-1
J gene: TRBJ1-1
CDR3 protein: CASSDGQGYTEAFF
CDR3 DNA: TGTGCCAGCAGTGACGGACAGGGCTACACTGAAGCTTTCTTT

D gene: -
clone size: -
V gene: TRBV6-5
J gene: TRBJ1-2
CDR3 protein: CASQRGLNYGYTF
CDR3 DNA: TGTGCCAGCCAAAGAGGACTTAACTATGGCTACACCTTC

D gene: -
clone size: -
V gene: TRBV16
J gene: TRBJ1-2
CDR3 protein: CASSQDSGVANYGYTF
CDR3 DNA: TGTGCCAGCAGCCAAGATTCAGGGGTTGCTAACTATGGCTACACCTTC

D gene: -
clone size: -
V gene: TRBV19
J gene: TRBJ2-7
CDR3 protein: CASSHDDSYEQYF
CDR3 DNA: TGTGCCAGTAGTCACGATGACAGCTACGAGCAGTACTTC

D gene: TRBD2
clone size: few
V gene: TRBV10-3
J gene: TRBJ2-7
CDR3 protein: CAISDPGLAGANLYEQYF
CDR3 DNA: TGTGCCATCAGTGACCCCGGACTAGCGGGAGCGAATCTCTACGAGCAGTACTTC